A few counts support the clone carrying this TCR beta chain. Its antigen remains unknown. This record belongs to a study of cytomegalovirus exposure and HLA in healthy donors. Broader study findings: Rarity marked most TCR sequences, yet some public TCRs occurred in many donors. Researchers reported in a later analysis that common viral pathogens appeared linked to several top clusters.

PCR involved 60 Vbeta and 13 Jbeta primers. The repertoire was sequenced with immunoSEQ multiplex PCR; TCRdb's copy has only in-frame clones and lacks some. The sample contains fewer than 200,000 clones, about four fifths of which appear only once. The sequence was collected from a man aged 25 to 45 in good health and CMV-seronegative. Sequencing was performed on PBMCs.

CDR3 in amino acids: CASSLLTSAASNEQFF. As DNA, the CDR3 is TGTGCCAGCAGCTTGTTGACTAGCGCGGCTTCCAATGAGCAGTTCTTC. This chain joins TRBV11-3 and TRBJ2-1; 8 positions agree with TRBD2. The V gene end was trimmed by 3 bases and the J gene end by 6 bases; junction bases not matched to a gene: 10. The germline gives CDR1 SGHNT, CDR2 YENEEA. The CDR3 consists of 16 residues.